These 14 T cell receptor beta chains were sequenced from one sample in a study of breast tumors, draining lymph nodes, adjacent tissues. TCRdb re-analysed the multiplex PCR reads in MiXCR, keeping a single row per CDR3 protein. The sample includes under 150,000 distinct CDR3 sequences, 20% of them seen just once. Axillary draining lymph nodes of breast cancer patients supplied the node samples. What was sequenced was axillary lymph node tissue. These receptors were taken from a female donor with breast cancer. Some clones in this sample may be carry-over from other donors' samples.

This clonotype was recorded at least ten times. This chain connects TRBV6-5 to TRBJ1-4; no definite D call. V dropped 2 bases and J dropped 5 bases, with 12 bases sitting between them. The CDR3 is made up of 15 amino acids. Germline V gene data show CDR1 as MNHEY and CDR2 as SVGAGI. In DNA, the CDR3 is TGTGCCAGCAGTTACATCGGCAGGACCAATGAAAAACTGTTTTTT. Protein: CASSYIGRTNEKLFF.

This clonotype was detected many times. The rearrangement links TRBV7-3 to TRBJ2-1; the D gene is possibly TRBD2 (6 bases). Trimming took 1 base from V and 7 from J, leaving 14 bases between them. The germline gives CDR1 SGHTA, CDR2 FQGTGA. This CDR3 has 15 amino acids. CDR3 sequence: CASSLNGGVGNEQFF. The CDR3 bases are TGTGCCAGCAGCTTAAACGGAGGGGTAGGAAATGAGCAGTTCTTC.

This clonotype was recorded at least ten times. The chain couples TRBV9 to TRBJ2-7; D possibly uses TRBD1 or TRBD2 (5 bases each). V was pared by 4 bases and J by 5 bases, with 19 bases between. The CDR3 has 15 amino acids. The V gene's germline CDR1 is SGDLS and CDR2 YYNGEE. The CDR3 bases are TGTGCCAGCAGCCCGAGAACCGGGGCTTTTGACGAGCAGTACTTC. Its translation: CASSPRTGAFDEQYF.

Concerning this clonotype itself: At one boundary the junction diverges from the germline segment, which might be a read error. V is TRBV20-1 and J is TRBJ2-7; D may be TRBD1 (5 bases). The germline V gene has CDR1 DFQATT and CDR2 SNEGSKA (reference sequence). The CDR3 covers 12 residues. For the CDR3, the DNA is TGCAGTGCTAGACTCGACAGCTACAAGCAGTACTTC. Its protein product is CSARLDSYKQYF.

A single count supports this clonotype. One base away lies a much larger clone, so this may be a sequencing read error. V and J are TRBV5-5 and TRBJ2-1, with 8 bases that match TRBD1. The CDR3 is 13 residues long. CDR1 and CDR2 (germline): SGHKS, YYEKEE (reference sequence). This chain's CDR3 is CASSFPGGVEQLF. CDR3 sequence (DNA): TGTGCCAGCAGCTTTCCAGGGGGCGTTGAGCAGCTCTTC.

This clonotype has a count of ten or more. The chain links TRBV6-1 to TRBJ1-3; D gene unclear. V gave up 7 bases and J gave up 6 bases, with 16 bases separating them. This CDR3 has 14 amino acids. From germline, CDR1 is MNHNS and CDR2 SASEGT. CDR3 residues: CASKRTEAANTIYF. In nucleotides, the CDR3 is TGTGCCAGCAAACGGACGGAGGCGGCAAACACCATATATTTT.

This clonotype was counted at least ten times. The chain recombines TRBV5-1 with TRBJ2-3; tentative D call: TRBD2 (5 bases). Germline loops: CDR1 SGHRS, CDR2 YFSETQ. The V end lost 0 bases, the J end lost 1 base, and 6 bases lay between the germline ends. The CDR3 has 14 amino acids. CDR3: CASSLGRGTDTQYF. In DNA form, the CDR3 reads TGCGCCAGCAGCTTGGGGCGGGGCACAGATACGCAGTATTTT.

This clonotype was counted ten times or more. The rearrangement uses TRBV6-5 and TRBJ1-2; 7 positions agree with TRBD1. CDR1 and CDR2 (germline): MNHEY, SVGAGI. V was pared by 0 bases and J by 2 bases, with 0 bases of the junction left unmatched. The length of the CDR3 is 14 residues. CDR3 in amino acids: CASSYSTGNYGYTF. As DNA, the CDR3 is TGTGCCAGCAGTTACTCGACAGGGAACTATGGCTACACCTTC.

This clonotype has ten or more counts. V is TRBV6-6 and J is TRBJ1-5, with 7 positions matching TRBD1. The CDR3 has 14 amino acids. From germline, CDR1 is MNHNY and CDR2 SVGAGI (reference sequence). J gave up 7 bases and V 6 bases, and 9 bases lay outside the gene matches. CDR3 amino acids: CASSSTGQGQPQHF. The CDR3 DNA follows: TGTGCCAGCAGCTCGACAGGGCAAGGACAGCCCCAGCATTTT.

There are many counts of this clonotype. This chain links TRBV20-1 with TRBJ1-5; D gene uncertain. Germline-derived CDR1 and CDR2 are DFQATT and SNEGSKA (reference sequence). The CDR3 is made up of 12 amino acids. V was shortened by 2 bases and J by 8 bases, with 10 bases between the two germline ends. CDR3 region: CSARIGREPQHF. The CDR3 DNA reads as TGCAGTGCTAGAATAGGGAGGGAGCCCCAGCATTTT.

This clonotype was observed at least ten times. This rearrangement joins TRBV4-1 to TRBJ2-3; D may be TRBD2 (5 bases). This CDR3 comprises 16 residues. The V and J ends lost 3 bases and 2 bases respectively, with 15 bases between them. Germline values: CDR1 MGHRA, CDR2 YSYEKL. CDR3 bases: TGCGCCAGCAGCCAGGGAGTTGTACAGAACACAGATACGCAGTATTTT. It translates to CASSQGVVQNTDTQYF.

V is TRBV30 and J is TRBJ2-1; possibly TRBD1 or TRBD2 for D (5 bases each). Germline V CDR1 and CDR2: GTSNPN, SVGIG (reference sequence). Trimming cost V 1 base and J 9 bases, with 19 bases left between them. This CDR3 is built from 15 residues. Here the CDR3 reads CAWSGRGAKRGEQFF. The DNA of the CDR3 is TGTGCCTGGAGTGGGAGAGGGGCGAAAAGGGGTGAGCAGTTCTTC.

V usage is TRBV5-8 and J usage is TRBJ2-1; 7 bases map to TRBD2. The CDR3 spans 16 residues. The trim removed 0 bases at V and 3 bases at J, leaving 6 bases unmatched. CDR1 and CDR2 (germline): SGHTS, YDEGEE. CDR3 DNA: TGTGCCAGCAGCTTGGGGGCTAGCGGATTCTACAATGAGCAGTTCTTC. It is translated as CASSLGASGFYNEQFF.

This clonotype came up once. Compared with germline, one end of the junction differs, possibly owing to a read error. The V call is TRBV12-5, the J call TRBJ2-1, with TRBD2 matching 7 bases. The CDR3 runs 15 residues. Germline V gene data show CDR1 as LGHNT and CDR2 as FRNRAP. The CDR3 loop is CAGGPTGGGWNEQFF. The CDR3 bases are TGTGCTGGTGGCCCGACTGGCGGGGGTTGGAATGAGCAGTTCTTC.